The 23 T cell receptor beta chains given below trace back to one sample, sequenced in a study of regulatory T cells in long-lasting Graves disease. The authors built TCR beta libraries using iRepertoire HTBI primers and Arm-PCR of CDR3 regions. Via MiXCR, TCRdb re-called the multiplex PCR reads, giving one row per CDR3 protein. The repertoire holds hundreds of thousands of distinct CDR3 sequences, with 16% as singletons. This sample's time point: newly diagnosed GD, antithyroid drugs for less than 3 months. Extracted RNA from PBMCs served as the source of the TCR library. These data also formed part of another study, on T cells in Graves' hyperthyroidism and ophthalmopathy.

The material was peripheral blood mononuclear cells (PBMCs), obtained at new diagnosis, from a patient treated with antithyroid drugs. These receptor sequences come from a woman aged 30 to 39 with Graves disease.

This chain connects TRBV19 to TRBJ1-1; D unclear. This CDR3 comprises 12 residues. Germline V gene lookup returns CDR1 LNHDA and CDR2 SQIVND (reference sequence). The CDR3 nucleotides are TGTGCGACCATGGGCGGCGACACTGAAGCTTTCTTT. Protein sequence: CATMGGDTEAFF.

This clonotype was recorded many times. The chain employs TRBV7-9 and TRBJ2-3, with D tentatively TRBD2 (6 bases). The ends were cut back, 2 bases at V and 3 bases at J, with 15 bases in the middle. There are 16 residues in the CDR3. Germline CDR1 is SEHNR and CDR2 is FQNEAQ (reference sequence). CDR3 bases: TGTGCCAGCAGCTTATCTATCCGGGAGTTAACAGATACGCAGTATTTT. Amino acids: CASSLSIRELTDTQYF.

The chain couples TRBV7-9 to TRBJ2-7, with 7 positions matching TRBD2. From germline, CDR1 is SEHNR and CDR2 FQNEAQ (reference sequence). V dropped 2 bases and J dropped 2; count of bases not matched to a gene: 3. The length of the CDR3 is 14 residues. The CDR3 region is CASSLWEGPYEQYF. The DNA for the CDR3 is TGTGCCAGCAGCTTATGGGAGGGCCCCTACGAGCAGTACTTC.

The chain's CDR3 is CASSPIHYGTQARSYNSPLHF. The CDR3 region has the DNA TGTGCCAGCTCACCGATTCATTACGGGACTCAAGCCCGCTCCTATAATTCACCCCTCCACTTT. The gene calls are TRBV18 and TRBJ1-6; tentatively, D is TRBD1 (5 bases). Trimming took off 3 bases at V and 0 bases at J, with 24 bases between the two ends. Looked up from germline, CDR1 is KGHSH and CDR2 is LQKENI. The CDR3 is made up of 21 amino acids.

The table lists this clonotype with a few counts. This chain links TRBV6-1 with TRBJ2-3, with D unresolved. Deletions cut 7 bases from V and 10 bases from J, with 12 bases between. The CDR3 has 11 amino acids. The germline V gene has CDR1 MNHNS and CDR2 SASEGT. The CDR3 loop is CASTPTAPQYF. The CDR3, as DNA: TGTGCCAGCACCCCCACAGCTCCGCAGTATTTT.

Note on this clonotype: This clone may be a read error of a much larger clone one base away. The CDR3 sequence: CASSRTGGLFEQYF. Written as DNA, the CDR3 is TGTGCCAGCAGCAGGACAGGGGGCCTCTTTGAGCAGTACTTC. The chain links TRBV12-3 or TRBV12-4 to TRBJ2-7; 11 nucleotides line up with TRBD1. The CDR3 covers 14 residues. Trimming removed 6 bases from V and 7 bases from J; junction bases left unmatched: 8.

This clonotype was seen a few times. The V gene is TRBV13, the J gene TRBJ2-1; 9 nucleotides line up with TRBD2. The CDR3 has 17 amino acids. Looked up from germline, CDR1 is PRHDT and CDR2 is FYEKMQ (reference sequence). V was clipped by 4 bases and J by 6 bases; unmatched bases: 13. CDR3 amino acids: CASSSYGAGGPGNEQFF. In DNA, the CDR3 is TGTGCCAGCAGCTCCTACGGGGCGGGAGGGCCGGGCAATGAGCAGTTCTTC.

This clonotype was counted only a few times. The chain is built from TRBV29-1 and TRBJ2-3; the match to TRBD1 covers 9 bases. J lost 3 bases, V lost 6 bases, and 4 bases had no gene match. Per germline, CDR1 SQVTM and CDR2 ANQGSEA. The CDR3 has 13 residues. CDR3 bases: TGCAGCGTCAAACAGGGGGCAACAGATACGCAGTATTTT. This sequence encodes CSVKQGATDTQYF.

This clonotype was counted a few times. The chain carries TRBV10-3 and TRBJ2-5; maybe TRBD2 (6 bases). CDR1 is ENHRY and CDR2 is SYGVKD in the germline V gene. The V end lost 2 bases, the J end lost 2 bases, and 18 bases lay between the germline ends. The CDR3 totals 17 residues. CDR3 in amino acids: CAISERLTRALQETQYF. CDR3 nucleotide sequence: TGTGCCATCAGTGAGAGACTGACTAGGGCGTTACAAGAGACCCAGTACTTC.

This clonotype was detected ten times or more. The chain carries TRBV6-1 and TRBJ2-7; tentatively, D is TRBD2 (5 bases). From germline, CDR1 is MNHNS and CDR2 SASEGT. The CDR3 contains 11 residues. Trimming left V 7 bases short and J 10 bases short, with 14 bases between. DNA for the CDR3: TGTGCCAGCACCCTGCTAGCATTTCAGTACTTC. This encodes CASTLLAFQYF.

A word on this clonotype: A much larger clone sits a single nucleotide away, making a read error possible. Here the CDR3 DNA reads TGTGCCAGCAGCCAAGATTTCAGGGCAGGAAGGACCGGGGAGCTGTCTTTT. As protein: CASSQDFRAGRTGELSF. The V and J genes are TRBV14 and TRBJ2-2; either TRBD1 or TRBD2 may supply D (5 bases each). The V gene's germline CDR1 is SGHDN and CDR2 FVKESK. CDR3 length: 17 residues. Using reference TRBV14 and TRBJ2-2 for the parts outside the CDR3, the full variable domain is EAGVTQFPSHSVIEKGQTVTLRCDPISGHDNLYWYRRVMGKEIKFLLHFVKESKQDESGMPNNRFLAERTGGTYSTLKVQPAELEDSGVYFCASSQDFRAGRTGELSFGEGSRLTVL.

The sample holds a few counts of this clonotype. This may be a read error: a much more frequent sequence differs by one nucleotide. This chain uses TRBV6-5 with TRBJ2-7; D not resolved. This CDR3 region has 13 residues. Per germline, CDR1 MNHEY and CDR2 SVGAGI. V lost 1 base to trimming and J lost 0 bases, with 4 bases between them. The CDR3 here is CASSYFSSYEQYF. CDR3 nucleotides: TGTGCCAGCAGTTACTTCAGCTCCTACGAGCAGTACTTC.

This clonotype occurred many times. The gene calls are TRBV27 and TRBJ2-7; either TRBD1 or TRBD2 may supply D (5 bases each). This CDR3 contains 14 residues. V lost 5 bases, J lost 6 bases, and 17 bases lay in between. Per the germline V gene, CDR1 is MNHEY and CDR2 is SMNVEV (reference sequence). CDR3 amino acids: CASSTRDGMGEQYF. The CDR3 nucleotides read TGTGCCAGCAGTACCCGGGACGGCATGGGCGAGCAGTACTTC.

The table lists this clonotype with many counts. The chain joins TRBV30 to TRBJ1-1, with D possibly matching TRBD1 (5 bases). The CDR3 loop spans 14 amino acids. V gave up 2 bases and J gave up 7 bases, with 17 bases separating them. Germline V gives CDR1 GTSNPN, CDR2 SVGIG (reference sequence). CDR3 sequence (DNA): TGTGCCTGGAGTCTGACACAGGAACGTAATGAAGCTTTCTTT. Amino acid sequence: CAWSLTQERNEAFF.

V gene TRBV10-3 combines with J gene TRBJ2-2; 9 bases fit TRBD2. The CDR3 sequence is 16 residues long. The junction had 5 bases not matched to a gene; V was cut back by 6 bases and J by 0 bases. From germline, CDR1 is ENHRY and CDR2 SYGVKD. The CDR3 loop is CAIRGREGSNTGELFF. The CDR3, as DNA: TGTGCCATCAGAGGGCGGGAGGGCTCGAACACCGGGGAGCTGTTTTTT.

The CDR3 is CASSLEAGWDTQYF. For the CDR3, the DNA is TGTGCCAGCAGCTTGGAGGCAGGGTGGGATACGCAGTATTTT. This sequence joins TRBV5-4 and TRBJ2-3; a possible D gene is TRBD1 (5 bases). This CDR3 has 14 residues. Germline values: CDR1 SGHNT, CDR2 YYREEE (reference sequence). V lost 0 bases, J lost 6 bases, and 11 bases lay in between.

In its sample, this clonotype was seen many times. CDR3 sequence: CASSVRASGNYEQYF. The CDR3 nucleotides are TGTGCCAGCAGCGTTAGGGCTAGCGGAAACTACGAGCAGTACTTC. J is TRBJ2-7 and V is TRBV9; 7 bases agree with TRBD2. CDR1 is SGDLS and CDR2 is YYNGEE in the germline V gene. V shed 2 bases, J shed 3 bases, and the junction held 8 bases outside the gene matches. The CDR3 is made up of 15 amino acids. Together with reference TRBV9 and TRBJ2-7, the CDR3 gives the full variable domain: DSGVTQTPKHLITATGQRVTLRCSPRSGDLSVYWYQQSLDQGLQFLIQYYNGEERAKGNILERFSAQQFPDLHSELNLSSLELGDSALYFCASSVRASGNYEQYFGPGTRLTVT.

Many counts were recorded for this clonotype. One junction end does not reproduce the germline sequence, and a read error may be involved. This chain's CDR3 is CASSVSGGVWAQHF. DNA for the CDR3: TGTGCCAGCAGTGTATCGGGCGGGGTCTGGGCCCAGCATTTT. The chain is built from TRBV27 and TRBJ1-5; no definite D call. This CDR3 has 14 amino acids. Germline assignment: CDR1 MNHEY and CDR2 SMNVEV (reference sequence).

This clonotype was counted ten times or more. V usage is TRBV7-6 and J usage is TRBJ2-1; 12 bases match TRBD2. Germline lookup yields CDR1 SGHVS and CDR2 FNYEAQ. The length of the CDR3 is 14 residues. CDR3 sequence (DNA): TGTGCAAGCGGGACTAGCGGGTCTTCTGATGAGCAGTTCTTC. The encoded protein is CASGTSGSSDEQFF.

V gene TRBV12-3 or TRBV12-4 combines with J gene TRBJ1-5; a possible D gene is TRBD1 (6 bases). This CDR3 contains 13 residues. V was trimmed by 8 bases and J by 7 bases, leaving 15 bases between them. The CDR3 DNA sequence: TGTGCCAGCCTAGCCGGGGGCGGACAGCCCCAGCATTTT. This translates into CASLAGGGQPQHF.

This chain connects TRBV4-1 to TRBJ1-4; 8 bases match TRBD1. Germline V gene lookup returns CDR1 MGHRA and CDR2 YSYEKL. The CDR3 extends over 16 amino acids. V shed 2 bases, J shed 7 bases, and the junction held 9 bases outside the gene matches. This CDR3 is CASSQRDRSFVEKLFF. CDR3 coding DNA: TGCGCCAGCAGCCAACGGGACAGGTCGTTTGTTGAAAAACTGTTTTTT.

This clonotype has ten or more counts. V gene TRBV24-1 combines with J gene TRBJ2-1; TRBD2 might be the D (6 bases). V was shortened by 5 bases and J by 8 bases, with 18 bases between the two germline ends. Germline lookup yields CDR1 KGHDR and CDR2 SFDVKD. The CDR3 is made up of 15 amino acids. The CDR3: CATSGGVAEWDEQFF. CDR3 DNA: TGTGCCACCAGTGGGGGAGTAGCGGAGTGGGATGAGCAGTTCTTC.

The chain uses TRBV10-3 and TRBJ1-6, with 7 bases matching TRBD1. This CDR3 region has 15 residues. Germline CDR1 reads ENHRY; CDR2 reads SYGVKD. Unmatched junction bases numbered 12, after V lost 6 bases and J lost 10 bases. In DNA form, the CDR3 reads TGTGCCATCAGCCTTAATAGGGGGCTAGAATCACCCCTCCACTTT. It translates to CAISLNRGLESPLHF.